Below are 27 T cell receptor beta chains sequenced from a single sample in a study of cytomegalovirus exposure and HLA in healthy donors. The study ran its PCR with 60 Vbeta and 13 Jbeta primers. Profiling relied on immunoSEQ multiplex PCR, and the TCRdb table lists in-frame clones only, not all of them. The sample shows 200,000 to 250,000 clones, just over 75% of them seen only once. The sample taken for sequencing was PBMCs. Receptors originate from a woman aged 55-75 years in good health and CMV-seropositive.

In regard to this clone: Its ends do not fully match the called genes, so a read error is possible. Different DNA sequences within this sample yield the same CDR3. The rearrangement uses TRBV19 and TRBJ1-6, with a weak D call TRBD1 (6 bases). The CDR3 length is 16 residues. Germline loops: CDR1 LNHDA, CDR2 SQIVND (reference sequence). The CDR3 loop reads CASSMGTLDLNSPLHF. CDR3 nucleotide sequence: TGTGCCAGTAGTATGGGGACATTGGATTTAAATTCGCCCCTCCACTTT.

This clone came up a few times. The chain joins TRBV5-6 to TRBJ2-5, with D possibly TRBD1 on 6 matching bases. This CDR3 spans 15 amino acids. V was shortened by 4 bases and J by 5 bases, with 18 bases between the two germline ends. CDR1 is SGHDT and CDR2 is YYEEEE in the germline V gene. The CDR3 sequence: CASSTYLGGLETQYF. The CDR3 bases are TGTGCCAGCAGCACGTACTTAGGGGGTCTGGAGACCCAGTACTTC.

This clone appeared a few times. This chain joins TRBV6-1 and TRBJ2-3, with 9 bases matching TRBD1. Germline lookup yields CDR1 MNHNS and CDR2 SASEGT. The CDR3 loop spans 16 amino acids. V dropped 2 bases and J dropped 3; count of bases not matched to a gene: 6. CDR3 protein: CASSEPGQGITDTQYF. The CDR3 DNA follows: TGTGCCAGCAGTGAACCAGGACAGGGGATAACAGATACGCAGTATTTT.

V is TRBV9 and J is TRBJ1-2; no firm D call. From germline, CDR1 is SGDLS and CDR2 YYNGEE. V lost 0 bases and J 8 bases, leaving 17 bases between the germline ends. There are 15 residues in the CDR3. The CDR3 sequence is CASSVDPGTARGYTF. For the CDR3, the DNA is TGTGCCAGCAGCGTAGACCCAGGAACGGCGAGAGGCTACACCTTC.

The chain recombines TRBV4-3 with TRBJ1-1; TRBD1 aligns across 7 bases. Germline CDR1 and CDR2: LGHNA and YSLEER. The junction had 9 bases not matched to a gene; V was cut back by 0 bases and J by 5 bases. This CDR3 comprises 16 residues. The CDR3 coding sequence is TGCGCCAGCAGCCAAGAGTGGTCAGGGGGTCGTACTGAAGCTTTCTTT. This sequence encodes CASSQEWSGGRTEAFF.

This clone has more than one count but fewer than ten. The chain uses TRBV5-1 and TRBJ1-2; TRBD1 aligns across 7 bases. Per the germline V gene, CDR1 is SGHRS and CDR2 is YFSETQ. The CDR3 consists of 14 residues. The trim removed 0 bases at V and 7 bases at J, leaving 6 bases unmatched. In DNA form, the CDR3 reads TGCGCCAGCAGCTTGGACTTCAACAGGGGTGGCTACACCTTC. As protein: CASSLDFNRGGYTF.

The chain links TRBV5-1 to TRBJ2-7, with TRBD1 identical over 9 bases. CDR1 SGHRS and CDR2 YFSETQ come from the germline V gene. This CDR3 is 13 amino acids long. With 4 bases clipped from V and 6 bases from J, the junction kept 5 bases outside the gene matches. CDR3: CASSQQGAREQYF. The DNA of the CDR3 is TGCGCCAGCAGCCAACAGGGGGCGCGCGAGCAGTACTTC.

The V and J genes are TRBV6-5 and TRBJ2-3; TRBD1 aligns across 7 bases. V was clipped by 6 bases and J by 1 base; unmatched bases: 7. This CDR3 region has 15 residues. Germline V gives CDR1 MNHEY, CDR2 SVGAGI. Here the CDR3 reads CASSTAGTGTDTQYF. CDR3 bases: TGTGCCAGCAGCACGGCCGGGACAGGCACAGATACGCAGTATTTT.

The chain couples TRBV6-1 to TRBJ2-1; 9 nucleotides line up with TRBD1. This CDR3 comprises 19 residues. Germline V lookup: CDR1 MNHNS, CDR2 SASEGT. V shed 4 bases and J 0 bases; nucleotides not matched to a gene: 13. The CDR3 DNA reads TGTGCCAGCAGTGGAACAGGGGGCACGTCCCTTCTCTCCTACAATGAGCAGTTCTTC. As protein: CASSGTGGTSLLSYNEQFF.

CDR3 loop: CASTRTDNNEKLFF. CDR3 nucleotide sequence: TGTGCCAGCACACGGACAGACAATAATGAAAAACTGTTTTTT. The chain combines TRBV6-1 with TRBJ1-4; weak D call: TRBD1 (6 bases). Germline V gene sequence: CDR1 MNHNS, CDR2 SASEGT. Trimming stripped 7 bases from V and 4 bases from J, with 13 bases between. CDR3 length: 14 amino acids.

This chain connects TRBV30 to TRBJ2-1, with 8 bases fitting TRBD2. Germline values: CDR1 GTSNPN, CDR2 SVGIG (reference sequence). The J segment lost 3 bases and the V segment lost 8 bases, leaving 12 bases of the junction unmatched. The CDR3 runs to 15 residues. The CDR3 DNA reads TGTGCCCTTGGGGGGGCGGGGGGAGGCTACAATGAGCAGTTCTTC. Translated, it gives CALGGAGGGYNEQFF.

This chain links TRBV18 with TRBJ1-4; D perhaps matches TRBD1 (6 bases). Germline loops: CDR1 KGHSH, CDR2 LQKENI. CDR3 length: 14 amino acids. V lost 3 bases to trimming and J lost 7 bases, with 12 bases between them. DNA of the CDR3: TGTGCCAGCTCACCGCAGGGGTTTGGTGAAAAACTGTTTTTT. Translated, it gives CASSPQGFGEKLFF.

The rearrangement links TRBV28 to TRBJ2-5; 7 positions match TRBD1. The end of the DNA fits TRBJ2-7 better, so the J call may be wrong. The CDR3 has 16 residues. The germline gives CDR1 MDHEN, CDR2 SYDVKM. CDR3 DNA sequence: TGTGCCAGCAGTTTAACTTTACTGACAGGGCGGCACGAGCAGTACTTC. Its translation is CASSLTLLTGRHEQYF.

In nucleotides, the CDR3 is TGTGCCAGCAGCTTAGGGCCGGACAGGGTGGGTACGCAGTATTTT. Protein sequence: CASSLGPDRVGTQYF. The chain is built from TRBV7-7 and TRBJ2-3; 8 bases are shared with TRBD1. The CDR3 contains 15 residues. The V gene's germline CDR1 is SSHAT and CDR2 FNYEAQ (reference sequence). Trimming at V came to 1 base and at J to 8 bases, leaving 8 bases not matched to a gene.

To note about this clone: Germline is not matched at one junction end, which may reflect a read error. The chain links TRBV28 to TRBJ2-3, with 10 bases lining up with TRBD2. Germline CDR1 and CDR2: MDHEN and SYDVKM. This CDR3 has 16 residues. DNA for the CDR3: TGTGCCAGCAGTCATCCCGGGACTAGCGACGCAGACACGCAGTATTTT. Its translation: CASSHPGTSDADTQYF.

V gene TRBV6-5 combines with J gene TRBJ2-7; 9 nucleotides match TRBD2. The V and J ends lost 8 bases and 2 bases, in that order; junction bases with no gene match: 1. The CDR3 is made up of 12 amino acids. CDR1 and CDR2 (germline): MNHEY, SVGAGI. CDR3 in amino acids: CASLAGPYEQYF. CDR3 nucleotide sequence: TGTGCCAGCCTAGCGGGGCCCTACGAGCAGTACTTC.

This rearrangement joins TRBV7-6 to TRBJ2-5; D gene unclear. This CDR3 has 13 amino acids. Trimming took 5 bases from V and 4 from J, leaving 11 bases between them. Germline V gene lookup returns CDR1 SGHVS and CDR2 FNYEAQ. This CDR3 reads CASSQETGETQYF. Here the CDR3 DNA reads TGTGCCAGCAGCCAAGAGACGGGAGAGACCCAGTACTTC.

The chain employs TRBV27 and TRBJ2-7; 9 nucleotides agree with TRBD1. CDR1 is MNHEY, CDR2 SMNVEV, per germline (reference sequence). V lost 5 bases to trimming and J lost 6 bases; unmatched junction nucleotides: 11. The CDR3 extends over 15 amino acids. The CDR3 DNA is TGTGCCAGCAGTCCTAGAATGGGACAGGGCTCCGAGCAGTACTTC. The encoded protein is CASSPRMGQGSEQYF.

This clone was recorded only once. The chain is built from TRBV5-1 and TRBJ2-3; 12 bases are shared with TRBD2. The CDR3 spans 17 residues. CDR1 SGHRS and CDR2 YFSETQ come from the germline V gene. J gave up 0 bases and V 4 bases, and 6 bases lay outside the gene matches. The CDR3 region is CASSRNGLAGSTDTQYF. In DNA form, the CDR3 reads TGCGCCAGCAGCCGAAATGGACTAGCGGGAAGCACAGATACGCAGTATTTT.

The chain links TRBV9 to TRBJ1-2; tentative D call: TRBD1 (5 bases). Germline CDR1 and CDR2: SGDLS and YYNGEE. The germline V and J ends were trimmed by 4 bases and 2 bases, with 15 bases remaining between them. This CDR3 spans 15 amino acids. The CDR3 loop reads CASSFSLGGNYGYTF. DNA for the CDR3: TGTGCCAGCAGCTTTAGCCTGGGGGGAAACTATGGCTACACCTTC.

V is TRBV30 and J is TRBJ2-6; D may be TRBD1 (5 bases). The length of the CDR3 is 13 residues. CDR1 GTSNPN and CDR2 SVGIG come from the germline V gene (reference sequence). V gave up 8 bases and J gave up 3 bases, with 11 bases separating them. The CDR3 here is CALSRDGANVLTF. Here the CDR3 DNA reads TGTGCCCTAAGCAGGGATGGGGCCAACGTCCTGACTTTC.

The chain links TRBV4-1 to TRBJ2-3; D may be TRBD2 (6 bases). Germline V CDR1 and CDR2: MGHRA, YSYEKL. Deletions cut 4 bases from V and 3 bases from J, with 26 bases between. CDR3 length: 19 amino acids. CDR3 sequence reads: CASSREAGPTNGGTDTQYF. The CDR3 DNA follows: TGCGCCAGCAGCCGTGAAGCGGGCCCGACGAACGGCGGTACAGATACGCAGTATTTT.

The chain employs TRBV11-1 and TRBJ1-2; D not certain. The CDR3 has 15 residues. Germline CDR1 reads SGHAT; CDR2 reads FQDESV (reference sequence). Between the trimmed V and J ends, which lost 2 bases and 0 bases, there was a span of 10 bases. The CDR3 DNA is TGTGCCAGCAGCTTATCGCGGGGAGCTAACTATGGCTACACCTTC. Amino acid sequence: CASSLSRGANYGYTF.

The gene calls are TRBV10-3 and TRBJ2-7; 7 bases align to TRBD1. The CDR3 is 15 residues long. Germline loops: CDR1 ENHRY, CDR2 SYGVKD. J was trimmed by 2 bases and V by 4 bases; bases with no gene match: 8. CDR3 sequence: CAISGVGTVTYEQYF. CDR3 nucleotides: TGTGCCATCAGTGGGGTTGGGACAGTTACCTACGAGCAGTACTTC.

The chain uses TRBV7-2 and TRBJ1-2, with D perhaps matching TRBD1 (5 bases). V shed 5 bases and J shed 4 bases, with 11 bases lying between them. The germline gives CDR1 SGHTA, CDR2 FQGNSA. This CDR3 has 13 amino acids. The CDR3 DNA follows: TGTGCCAGCAGCCAACGGGGGGGCTATGGCTACACCTTC. Amino acid sequence: CASSQRGGYGYTF.

The chain combines TRBV19 with TRBJ1-2; the match to TRBD1 covers 8 bases. Germline CDR1 and CDR2: LNHDA and SQIVND (reference sequence). V was pared by 3 bases and J by 5 bases, with 8 bases of the junction left unmatched. CDR3 length: 15 residues. Here the CDR3 reads CASSIEGQAIYGYTF. The CDR3 DNA reads TGTGCCAGTAGTATTGAGGGACAGGCCATATATGGCTACACCTTC. The variable domain in full, completed from reference TRBV19 and TRBJ1-2, reads DGGITQSPKYLFRKEGQNVTLSCEQNLNHDAMYWYRQDPGQGLRLIYYSQIVNDFQKGDIAEGYSVSREKKESFPLTVTSAQKNPTAFYLCASSIEGQAIYGYTFGSGTRLTVV.

CDR3 sequence (DNA): TGTGCCAGCAGCTTGGGGGCCGGCAGACAAGAAGAGACCCAGTACTTC. It encodes CASSLGAGRQEETQYF. The V and J genes are TRBV5-5 and TRBJ2-5, with D unclear. V was shortened by 0 bases and J by 3 bases, with 15 bases between the two germline ends. CDR3 size: 16 residues. In germline, CDR1 is SGHKS, CDR2 YYEKEE (reference sequence).